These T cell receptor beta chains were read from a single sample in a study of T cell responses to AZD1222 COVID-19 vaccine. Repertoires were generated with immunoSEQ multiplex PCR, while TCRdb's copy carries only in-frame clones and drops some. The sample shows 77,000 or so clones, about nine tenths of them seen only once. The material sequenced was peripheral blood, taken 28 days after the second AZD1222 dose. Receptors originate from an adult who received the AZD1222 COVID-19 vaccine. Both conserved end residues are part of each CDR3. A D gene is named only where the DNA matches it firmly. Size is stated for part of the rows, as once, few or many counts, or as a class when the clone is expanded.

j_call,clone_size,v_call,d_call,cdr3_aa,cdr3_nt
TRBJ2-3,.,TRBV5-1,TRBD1,CASSTGQGVTDTQYF,TGCGCCAGCAGTACGGGACAGGGGGTCACAGATACGCAGTATTTT
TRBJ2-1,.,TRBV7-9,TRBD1,CASSLVGQGRGEQFF,TGTGCCAGCAGCTTAGTCGGACAGGGTAGGGGTGAGCAGTTCTTC
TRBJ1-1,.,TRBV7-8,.,CASSLRAIGGTEAFF,TGTGCCAGCAGCTTAAGGGCGATTGGGGGGACTGAAGCTTTCTTT
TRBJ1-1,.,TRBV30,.,CAGYDAEAFF,TGTGCAGGGTATGACGCTGAAGCTTTCTTT
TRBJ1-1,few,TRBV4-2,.,CASSQMVGGSNTEAFF,TGTGCCAGCAGCCAAATGGTGGGGGGATCGAACACTGAAGCTTTCTTT
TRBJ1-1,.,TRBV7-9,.,CASSFSNAGGNTEAFF,TGTGCCAGCAGCTTCAGTAACGCAGGAGGGAACACTGAAGCTTTCTTT
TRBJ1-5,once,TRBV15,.,CATSREGRNQPQHF,TGTGCCACCAGCAGAGAGGGCAGAAATCAGCCCCAGCATTTT
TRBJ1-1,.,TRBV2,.,CASSEGRLVFF,TGTGCCAGCAGTGAGGGACGGCTGGTCTTCTTT
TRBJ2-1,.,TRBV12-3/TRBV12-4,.,CASRLTRRREQFF,TGTGCCAGCAGGCTGACTCGCCGCAGGGAGCAGTTCTTC
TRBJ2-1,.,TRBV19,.,CASSDRDTFNEQFF,TGTGCCAGTAGTGACCGGGACACCTTCAATGAGCAGTTCTTC
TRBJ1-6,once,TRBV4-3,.,CASSQVPQFSYNSPLHF,TGCGCCAGCAGCCAAGTCCCACAGTTCTCCTATAATTCACCCCTCCACTTT
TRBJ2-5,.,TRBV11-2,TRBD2,CASSPTSGGPPETQYF,TGTGCCAGCAGCCCCACTAGCGGGGGGCCCCCAGAGACCCAGTACTTC
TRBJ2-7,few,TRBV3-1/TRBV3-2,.,CASSQAESEQYF,TGTGCCAGCAGCCAAGCCGAGTCCGAGCAGTACTTC
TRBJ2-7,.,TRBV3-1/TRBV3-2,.,CASSQDLGAGNYEQYF,TGTGCCAGCAGCCAAGATCTCGGTGCGGGAAACTACGAGCAGTACTTC
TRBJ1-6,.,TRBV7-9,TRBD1,CASSLPTGQGTSPLHF,TGTGCCAGCAGCTTACCCACTGGACAGGGGACTTCACCCCTCCACTTT
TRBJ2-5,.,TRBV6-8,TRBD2,CASSSLAGSYQETQYF,TGTGCCAGCAGTTCTCTAGCGGGGTCGTACCAAGAGACCCAGTACTTC
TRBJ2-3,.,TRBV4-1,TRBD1,CASSQQPPQGFGTDTQYF,TGCGCCAGCAGCCAACAACCTCCACAGGGGTTTGGGACAGATACGCAGTATTTT
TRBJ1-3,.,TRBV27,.,CASSLWGQSGNTIYF,TGTGCCAGCAGTTTATGGGGTCAGTCTGGAAACACCATATATTTT
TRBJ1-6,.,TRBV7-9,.,CASRGVDSPLHF,TGTGCCAGCAGGGGAGTTGACTCACCCCTCCACTTT
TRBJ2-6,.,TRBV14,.,CASSYTGSGANVLTF,TGTGCCAGCTCTTATACAGGGTCAGGGGCCAACGTCCTGACTTTC
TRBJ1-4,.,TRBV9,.,CASSVGDGLYEKLFF,TGTGCCAGCAGCGTAGGCGACGGGTTATATGAAAAACTGTTTTTT
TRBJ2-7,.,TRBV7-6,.,CASSLRAAGASYEQYF,TGTGCCAGCAGCTTACGTGCGGCGGGGGCCTCCTACGAGCAGTACTTC
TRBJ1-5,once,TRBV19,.,CASKGQQGNQPQHF,TGTGCCAGTAAGGGGCAGCAGGGCAATCAGCCCCAGCATTTT
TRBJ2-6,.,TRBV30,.,CAWSVYRGTPTPGANVLTF,TGTGCCTGGAGTGTATATCGGGGGACTCCGACCCCTGGGGCCAACGTCCTGACTTTC
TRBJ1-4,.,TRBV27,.,CASSFSSATNEKLFF,TGTGCCAGCAGTTTCTCGTCGGCAACTAATGAAAAACTGTTTTTT
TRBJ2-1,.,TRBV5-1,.,CASSSGRGPYNEQFF,TGCGCCAGCAGCTCCGGTAGGGGTCCCTACAATGAGCAGTTCTTC
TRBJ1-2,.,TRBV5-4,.,CASSPGVLSPGYTF,TGTGCCAGCAGCCCTGGAGTACTGTCTCCTGGCTACACCTTC
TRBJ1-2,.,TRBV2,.,CASSDLTPQTVSYGYTF,TGTGCCAGCAGTGACCTAACACCCCAGACAGTCAGCTATGGCTACACCTTC
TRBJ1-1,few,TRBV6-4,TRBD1,CASSVGTGDTEAFF,TGTGCCAGCAGTGTAGGGACAGGGGACACTGAAGCTTTCTTT
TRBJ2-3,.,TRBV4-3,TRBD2,CASSQGRAGGTSTDTQYF,TGCGCCAGCAGCCAAGGTCGAGCGGGGGGCACTAGCACAGATACGCAGTATTTT
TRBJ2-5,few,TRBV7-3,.,CASSLNSGGETQYF,TGTGCCAGCAGCTTAAACAGCGGAGGCGAGACCCAGTACTTC
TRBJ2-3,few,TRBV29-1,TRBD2,CSVEVGGTDTQYF,TGCAGCGTTGAAGTGGGGGGGACAGATACGCAGTATTTT
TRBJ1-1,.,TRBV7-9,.,CAGRHLLGWDTEAFF,TGTGCCGGCAGACATTTGTTAGGGTGGGACACTGAAGCTTTCTTT
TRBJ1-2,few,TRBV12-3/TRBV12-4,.,CASSLQRNYGYTF,TGTGCCAGCAGTTTACAGCGTAACTATGGCTACACCTTC
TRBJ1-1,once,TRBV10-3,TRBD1,CAISEKGARNTEAFF,TGTGCCATCAGTGAAAAGGGGGCTAGGAACACTGAAGCTTTCTTT
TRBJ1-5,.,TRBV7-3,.,CASSGGNSNQPQHF,TGTGCCAGCAGCGGAGGGAATAGCAATCAGCCCCAGCATTTT
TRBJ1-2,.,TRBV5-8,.,CASSTQGGDWRKRGYTF,TGTGCCAGCAGCACACAGGGAGGGGATTGGAGGAAAAGGGGCTACACCTTC
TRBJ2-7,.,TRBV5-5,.,CASSLVAGEYEQYF,TGTGCCAGCAGCTTGGTGGCAGGGGAATACGAGCAGTACTTC
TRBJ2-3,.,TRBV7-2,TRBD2,CASSSTSGGTQYF,TGTGCCAGCAGCTCCACTAGCGGGGGGACGCAGTATTTT